This T cell receptor (beta chain) was obtained from a study of T cells after yellow fever vaccination. CDR3 length: 17 amino acids. Per the germline V gene, CDR1 is SGHVS and CDR2 is FQNEAQ. V gave up 0 bases and J gave up 4 bases; unmatched junction bases: 8. At least ten counts were recorded for this clonotype. Antigen specificity is unknown. Template switching with 5'RACE generated the TCR cDNA and added a universal primer site and UMIs. TCRdb ran MiXCR on the 5' RACE reads and lists one entry per CDR3 protein. Of 500,000 to 650,000 distinct CDR3 sequences listed, approximately 12% are singletons. Study-wide results and limits: CD4 and CD8 compartments shared a small share of clonotypes. On re-exposure, the response was weaker but peaked faster, at day 5 versus 15. Subsequent to the booster, the majority of primary-vaccination clones reappeared (roughly 96% CD4, 88% CD8).

V is TRBV7-8 and J is TRBJ1-3, with 8 nucleotides matching TRBD1. The sequencing used PBMCs, collected on the day of the yellow fever booster vaccination. The TCR originated in a man aged 25-45 years who received the YFV17D yellow fever vaccine. Here the CDR3 reads CASSLAGTGLLGNTIYF. The CDR3 DNA sequence: TGTGCCAGCAGCTTAGCGGGGACAGGCCTATTGGGAAACACCATATATTTT. Combining the CDR3 with reference TRBV7-8 and TRBJ1-3 gives the whole variable domain GAGVSQSPRYKVAKRGQDVALRCDPISGHVSLFWYQQALGQGPEFLTYFQNEAQLDKSGLPSDRFFAERPEGSVSTLKIQRTQQEDSAVYLCASSLAGTGLLGNTIYFGEGSWLTVV.